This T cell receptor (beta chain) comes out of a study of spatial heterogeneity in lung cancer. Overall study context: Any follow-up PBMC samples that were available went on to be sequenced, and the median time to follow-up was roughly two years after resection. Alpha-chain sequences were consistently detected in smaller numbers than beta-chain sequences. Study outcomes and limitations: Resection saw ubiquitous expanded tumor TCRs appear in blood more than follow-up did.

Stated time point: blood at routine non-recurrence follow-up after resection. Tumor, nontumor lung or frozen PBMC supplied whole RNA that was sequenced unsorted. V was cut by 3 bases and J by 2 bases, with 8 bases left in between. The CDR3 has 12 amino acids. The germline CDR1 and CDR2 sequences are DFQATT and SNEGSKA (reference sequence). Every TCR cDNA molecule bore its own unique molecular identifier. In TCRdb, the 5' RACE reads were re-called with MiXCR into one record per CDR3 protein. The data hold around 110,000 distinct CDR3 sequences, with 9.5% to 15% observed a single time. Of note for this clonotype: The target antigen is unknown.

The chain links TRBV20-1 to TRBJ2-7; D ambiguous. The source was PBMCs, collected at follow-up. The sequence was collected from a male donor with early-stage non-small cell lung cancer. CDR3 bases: TGCAGTGCTAGCGAACGAACCTACGAGCAGTACTTC. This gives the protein CSASERTYEQYF.